The T cell receptor beta chain described here comes from a study of blood T cell repertoires in COVID-19. As for the study in general: In each case, the material was cDNA or gDNA derived from T cells, B-cell-depleted T cells, or PBMCs.

This clone was observed a few times. Methods used by the authors: Estimation of nucleated cell counts was performed using reference gene primer amplification. Profiled with immunoSEQ multiplex PCR; TCRdb holds only in-frame clones, not every one. That table furnishes V, J and clone size, whereas the DNA furnished D and trimming. This table has 200,000 or so clones, 88% appearing once. This receptor was identified in a young woman who had recovered from COVID-19. The sequencing sample was made of PBMCs or T cells enriched from blood (not recorded which).

CDR3 in DNA: TGTGCCAGCAGCAGGTTAGGGACAGTAACCTCCTACGAGCAGTACTTC. This encodes CASSRLGTVTSYEQYF. The chain combines TRBV6-6 with TRBJ2-7; 7 nucleotides agree with TRBD1. Losses at the gene ends were 6 bases for V and 0 bases for J; bases not matched to a gene: 11. Germline CDR1 is MNHNY and CDR2 is SVGAGI (reference sequence). The CDR3 has 16 residues.